Presented here are 14 T cell receptor beta chains from one specimen sequenced in a study of shared clonotypes between healthy human individuals. The assay was immunoSEQ multiplex PCR, and TCRdb's table has in-frame clones only and misses some. The table records about 500,000 clones, about 74% of them present only once. Material for sequencing was PBMCs. The receptors were sampled from a woman between 40 and 55 years old in good health. Some clones in this sample may be carry-over from other donors' samples.

The rearrangement joins TRBV9 to TRBJ1-2, with 8 bases matching TRBD1. In germline, CDR1 is SGDLS, CDR2 YYNGEE. The V and J ends lost 0 bases and 4 bases, in that order; junction bases with no gene match: 8. The CDR3 is 16 residues long. The CDR3 loop is CASSVASQGAPYGYTF. CDR3 DNA: TGTGCCAGCAGCGTAGCCTCTCAGGGGGCACCCTATGGCTACACCTTC.

This clone was observed a few times. The CDR3 region has the DNA TGTGCCAGCAGTGTAGGACAGGGCAATCAGCCCCAGCATTTT. This codes for CASSVGQGNQPQHF. The V and J genes are TRBV25-1 and TRBJ1-5; 7 nucleotides match TRBD1. From germline, CDR1 is MGHDK and CDR2 SYGVNS. V trimming: 4 bases; J trimming: 2 bases; junction bases outside the gene matches: 2. CDR3 length: 14 residues.

About this clone: A single base is all that separates this from a far larger clone, so a read error is likely. This specimen includes other DNA sequences encoding the same CDR3. V usage is TRBV4-3 and J usage is TRBJ2-3; 9 nucleotides match TRBD1. Germline loops: CDR1 LGHNA, CDR2 YSLEER. Trimming took 1 base from V and 6 from J; bases not matched to a gene: 2. The CDR3 has 14 residues. CDR3: CASSQGTGVDTQYF. For the CDR3, the DNA is TGCGCCAGCAGCCAAGGGACAGGGGTGGATACGCAGTATTTT.

The V and J genes are TRBV4-3 and TRBJ2-2; D unclear. V was cut by 0 bases and J by 7 bases, with 3 bases left in between. Germline-derived CDR1 and CDR2 are LGHNA and YSLEER. This CDR3 spans 12 amino acids. The CDR3 here is CASSQEIGELFF. The DNA of the CDR3 is TGCGCCAGCAGCCAAGAGATCGGGGAGCTGTTTTTT.

CDR3 nucleotide sequence: TGTGCCAGCAGCCTCAGCGCTTCACCCCTCCACTTT. This codes for CASSLSASPLHF. V gene TRBV11-2 combines with J gene TRBJ1-6; D remains unclear. CDR3 size: 12 residues. CDR1 SGHAT and CDR2 FQNNGV come from the germline V gene. The V end was cut by 5 bases, the J end by 9 bases, with 8 bases between.

This clone has a single count. The chain has TRBV29-1 and TRBJ2-3; 13 bases line up with TRBD2. CDR1 and CDR2 from the germline V gene are SQVTM and ANQGSEA. The trim removed 7 bases at V and 3 bases at J, leaving 10 bases unmatched. CDR3 length equals 16 residues. The CDR3 nucleotides are TGCAGCGCCTTAGGACTAGCGGGAGAATCAACAGATACGCAGTATTTT. This sequence encodes CSALGLAGESTDTQYF.

This clone has just a few counts. A much larger clonotype is one base distant, so this may be a read error. The chain links TRBV28 to TRBJ2-5, with TRBD2 identical over 8 bases. This CDR3 contains 18 residues. Germline CDR1 and CDR2: MDHEN and SYDVKM. For the CDR3, the DNA is TGTGCCAGCAGTTTATACCCCTCCGGGGTTAGCGGGAAAGAGACCCTGTACTTC. Residues: CASSLYPSGVSGKETLYF.

Comment on this clone: This likely traces to a read error, being one base from a far larger clone. Other nucleotide sequences in the sample specify the same CDR3. The chain combines TRBV28 with TRBJ1-1, with D possibly TRBD1 on 5 matching bases. The germline V gene encodes CDR1 MDHEN and CDR2 SYDVKM. The CDR3 has 17 amino acids. Trimming stripped 7 bases from V and 2 bases from J, with 23 bases between. The CDR3 spells CASTLVPPTGPNTEAFF. The CDR3 DNA reads as TGTGCCAGCACACTAGTACCCCCAACGGGGCCCAACACTGAAGCTTTCTTT.

This clone appeared a few times. The same CDR3 arises from other DNA sequences in this sample as well. The chain employs TRBV20-1 and TRBJ2-7, with no clear D. The CDR3 is 11 residues long. Germline CDR1 and CDR2: DFQATT and SNEGSKA (reference sequence). The CDR3 sequence: CSARSSYEQYF. Written as DNA, the CDR3 is TGCAGCGCGCGCTCCTCCTACGAGCAGTACTTC.

The chain combines TRBV6-5 with TRBJ2-3; D is undetermined. The V end was cut by 6 bases, the J end by 5 bases, with 6 bases between. CDR1 is MNHEY and CDR2 is SVGAGI in the germline V gene. There are 11 residues in the CDR3. CDR3 loop: CASRLGDTQYF. The CDR3 bases are TGTGCCAGCAGGCTAGGAGATACGCAGTATTTT.

With regard to this clone: A much more abundant neighbour one base away suggests this may be a read error. The sample has other DNA sequences that encode this CDR3 too. V and J are TRBV15 and TRBJ2-6, with D uncertain. This CDR3 contains 15 residues. V was pared by 0 bases and J by 4 bases, with 7 bases between. Germline V CDR1 and CDR2: LNHNV, YYDKDF (reference sequence). The CDR3 loop reads CATSREGSGANVLTF. CDR3 DNA sequence: TGTGCCACCAGCAGAGAAGGGTCCGGGGCCAACGTCCTGACTTTC.

V usage is TRBV15 and J usage is TRBJ2-7, with TRBD1 matching 9 bases. V lost 0 bases, J lost 3 bases, and 3 bases stayed unmatched. This CDR3 spans 15 amino acids. Germline values: CDR1 LNHNV, CDR2 YYDKDF (reference sequence). The CDR3 DNA is TGTGCCACCAGCAGAGAGGGACAGGGCTTCTACGAGCAGTACTTC. Amino acid sequence: CATSREGQGFYEQYF. Full variable domain (rest looked up from reference TRBV15 and TRBJ2-7): DAMVIQNPRYQVTQFGKPVTLSCSQTLNHNVMYWYQQKSSQAPKLLFHYYDKDFNNEADTPDNFQSRRPNTSFCFLDIRSPGLGDTAMYLCATSREGQGFYEQYFGPGTRLTVT.

This chain connects TRBV15 to TRBJ2-4; D may correspond to TRBD1 or TRBD2 (6 bases each). V lost 1 base and J lost 0, with 13 bases in between. CDR3 size: 17 residues. Germline assignment: CDR1 LNHNV and CDR2 YYDKDF (reference sequence). CDR3: CATSRGGAVGAKNIQYF. CDR3 bases: TGTGCCACCAGCAGAGGGGGGGCGGTGGGAGCCAAAAACATTCAGTACTTC.

The J gene is TRBJ2-1, the V gene TRBV5-6; TRBD2 might be the D (5 bases). CDR3 length equals 14 residues. The germline gives CDR1 SGHDT, CDR2 YYEEEE. Trimming shortened V by 3 bases and J by 5 bases, and 12 bases separated the two germline ends. Here the CDR3 DNA reads TGTGCCAGCAGCTGGAGTGGAGCGGACAATGAGCAGTTCTTC. Translation gives CASSWSGADNEQFF.